This TCR beta chain derives from a study of CD8+ T cells in alopecia areata. Overall study findings and caveats: Scalp lesions, especially in alopecia totalis/universalis, had higher clonality than normal scalp. Compared with mice, patients displayed less clear TCR sharing, possibly for HLA-related reasons. Sequence data from scalp samples additionally include resident alphabeta T cells of normal skin.

This clone was seen a few times. Antigen: not known. Extraction of RNA preceded its reverse transcription into cDNA, which served as the sequencing template. The assay was immunoSEQ multiplex PCR, and TCRdb's table has in-frame clones only and misses some. The table has 200,000 or so clones, 56% seen once; the top ten hold 4% to 6%. The CDR3 loop spans 12 amino acids. Germline V lookup: CDR1 MNHEY, CDR2 SVGAGI. Trimming stripped 7 bases from V and 2 bases from J, with 6 bases between. PBMCs provided sorted CD4+ and CD8+ T cells. The rearrangement uses TRBV6-5 and TRBJ2-1, with no clear D. Sequencing was performed on CD8+ T cells sorted from blood. This TCR was sampled from a human donor in good health. CDR3 amino acids: CASTSAYNEQFF. In DNA form, the CDR3 reads TGTGCCAGCACCAGCGCCTACAATGAGCAGTTCTTC.